A selection of T cell receptor beta chains follows, all from one sample in a study of early T cells in non-severe SARS-CoV-2 infection. TCRdb independently ran MiXCR on the 5' RACE reads; one entry per CDR3 protein. The sample holds tens of thousands of distinct CDR3 sequences; 12% are singletons and the top ten take approximately 4.5%. Sequencing was carried out using whole blood. Receptors were obtained from an adult who was a healthcare worker with PCR-confirmed SARS-CoV-2 infection or an uninfected control (not recorded which). Both conserved end residues are part of each CDR3. D genes are given only for firm matches. A clone size is listed for some rows: how often the clone was seen (once, few, many), or a class if it is expanded.

v_call: TRBV14
d_call: NA
clone_size: few
j_call: TRBJ2-7
cdr3_length: 13
cdr3_aa: CASSQVNGGEQYF
cdr3_nt: TGTGCCAGCAGCCAAGTGAACGGGGGCGAGCAGTACTTC

v_call: TRBV11-2
d_call: TRBD2
clone_size: NA
j_call: TRBJ2-7
cdr3_length: 15
cdr3_aa: CASSLGTSGAYEQYF
cdr3_nt: TGTGCCAGCAGCTTAGGCACTAGCGGCGCCTACGAGCAGTACTTC

v_call: TRBV30
d_call: NA
clone_size: few
j_call: TRBJ1-5
cdr3_length: 12
cdr3_aa: CAWSTQGQPQHF
cdr3_nt: TGTGCCTGGAGTACACAGGGTCAGCCCCAGCATTTT

v_call: TRBV2
d_call: TRBD2
clone_size: few
j_call: TRBJ2-3
cdr3_length: 14
cdr3_aa: CASSGSRGGDTQYF
cdr3_nt: TGTGCCAGCAGCGGAAGCCGCGGGGGAGATACGCAGTATTTT

v_call: TRBV7-3
d_call: NA
clone_size: few
j_call: TRBJ2-3
cdr3_length: 16
cdr3_aa: CASSSQAGTSTDTQYF
cdr3_nt: TGTGCCAGCAGCTCTCAAGCCGGGACGAGCACAGATACGCAGTATTTT

v_call: TRBV21-1
d_call: NA
clone_size: many
j_call: TRBJ1-1
cdr3_length: 15
cdr3_aa: CASSNQGAGVTEAFF
cdr3_nt: TGTGCCAGCAGCAATCAGGGGGCGGGAGTCACTGAAGCTTTCTTT

v_call: TRBV10-3
d_call: NA
clone_size: NA
j_call: TRBJ2-7
cdr3_length: 14
cdr3_aa: CAISESTGTYEQYF
cdr3_nt: TGTGCCATCAGTGAGTCGACTGGGACCTACGAGCAGTACTTC

v_call: TRBV12-3/TRBV12-4
d_call: NA
clone_size: few
j_call: TRBJ1-2
cdr3_length: 15
cdr3_aa: CASSAHWDGPSGYTF
cdr3_nt: TGTGCCAGCAGTGCTCATTGGGACGGCCCCAGCGGCTACACCTTC

v_call: TRBV7-9
d_call: NA
clone_size: NA
j_call: TRBJ1-2
cdr3_length: 16
cdr3_aa: CASSLGDLTANYGYTF
cdr3_nt: TGTGCCAGCAGCTTGGGGGACCTTACAGCTAACTATGGCTACACCTTC

v_call: TRBV20-1
d_call: NA
clone_size: few
j_call: TRBJ2-3
cdr3_length: 15
cdr3_aa: CSARSTAMSTDTQYF
cdr3_nt: TGCAGTGCTAGATCGACAGCGATGAGCACAGATACGCAGTATTTT

v_call: TRBV29-1
d_call: TRBD1
clone_size: few
j_call: TRBJ1-3
cdr3_length: 16
cdr3_aa: CSVDTTGAGSGNTIYF
cdr3_nt: TGCAGCGTTGATACGACAGGGGCAGGGTCTGGAAACACCATATATTTT

v_call: TRBV7-9
d_call: NA
clone_size: many
j_call: TRBJ1-4
cdr3_length: 14
cdr3_aa: CASSLAGISEKLFF
cdr3_nt: TGTGCCAGCAGCTTGGCAGGGATCTCAGAAAAACTGTTTTTT

v_call: TRBV16
d_call: TRBD1
clone_size: many
j_call: TRBJ1-1
cdr3_length: 13
cdr3_aa: CASSQEGASEAFF
cdr3_nt: TGTGCCAGCAGCCAAGAGGGGGCGTCTGAAGCTTTCTTT

v_call: TRBV11-2
d_call: NA
clone_size: many
j_call: TRBJ2-2
cdr3_length: 11
cdr3_aa: CASTNTGELFF
cdr3_nt: TGTGCCAGCACAAACACCGGGGAGCTGTTTTTT

v_call: TRBV20-1
d_call: TRBD2
clone_size: NA
j_call: TRBJ2-1
cdr3_length: 14
cdr3_aa: CSAISSGGGNEQFF
cdr3_nt: TGCAGTGCTATCAGTAGCGGGGGGGGCAATGAGCAGTTCTTC

v_call: TRBV7-9
d_call: TRBD2
clone_size: many
j_call: TRBJ2-4
cdr3_length: 18
cdr3_aa: CASSPNSGRGRTKNIQYF
cdr3_nt: TGTGCCAGCAGCCCCAATAGCGGGAGGGGGAGAACCAAAAACATTCAGTACTTC

v_call: TRBV5-6
d_call: NA
clone_size: many
j_call: TRBJ2-7
cdr3_length: 11
cdr3_aa: CASSGGVEQYF
cdr3_nt: TGTGCCAGCAGCGGGGGAGTTGAGCAGTACTTC

v_call: TRBV7-9
d_call: NA
clone_size: once
j_call: TRBJ1-1
cdr3_length: 14
cdr3_aa: CASSLLGDTGYAFF
cdr3_nt: TGTGCCAGCAGCTTATTGGGTGACACAGGGTACGCTTTCTTT

v_call: TRBV6-5
d_call: NA
clone_size: many
j_call: TRBJ2-2
cdr3_length: 16
cdr3_aa: CASSPLGGPNTGELFF
cdr3_nt: TGTGCCAGCAGTCCCCTTGGCGGACCGAACACCGGGGAGCTGTTTTTT

v_call: TRBV20-1
d_call: NA
clone_size: NA
j_call: TRBJ2-1
cdr3_length: 12
cdr3_aa: CSARGPAGEQFF
cdr3_nt: TGCAGTGCTAGGGGGCCCGCCGGGGAGCAGTTCTTC

v_call: TRBV29-1
d_call: NA
clone_size: NA
j_call: TRBJ2-1
cdr3_length: 13
cdr3_aa: CSVGRRGYNEQFF
cdr3_nt: TGCAGCGTGGGCCGCAGGGGTTACAATGAGCAGTTCTTC

v_call: TRBV7-9
d_call: NA
clone_size: many
j_call: TRBJ1-1
cdr3_length: 13
cdr3_aa: CASSLEVYTEAFF
cdr3_nt: TGTGCCAGCAGCTTAGAAGTTTACACTGAAGCTTTCTTT

v_call: TRBV13
d_call: TRBD2
clone_size: many
j_call: TRBJ2-5
cdr3_length: 15
cdr3_aa: CASSLAGGLGETQYF
cdr3_nt: TGTGCCAGCAGCTTAGCGGGAGGGTTGGGAGAGACCCAGTACTTC

v_call: TRBV29-1
d_call: NA
clone_size: NA
j_call: TRBJ2-7
cdr3_length: 14
cdr3_aa: CSAPIQGSSYEQYF
cdr3_nt: TGCAGCGCCCCCATCCAGGGTAGCTCCTACGAGCAGTACTTC

v_call: TRBV5-6
d_call: TRBD2
clone_size: NA
j_call: TRBJ2-1
cdr3_length: 15
cdr3_aa: CASSLTSGSFNEQFF
cdr3_nt: TGTGCCAGCAGCTTGACTAGCGGGAGTTTCAATGAGCAGTTCTTC

v_call: TRBV6-6
d_call: TRBD1
clone_size: many
j_call: TRBJ1-2
cdr3_length: 13
cdr3_aa: CATYGQAAGGYTF
cdr3_nt: TGTGCCACCTACGGACAGGCTGCGGGAGGCTACACCTTC

v_call: TRBV10-1
d_call: NA
clone_size: few
j_call: TRBJ1-3
cdr3_length: 13
cdr3_aa: CARQGLSGNTIYF
cdr3_nt: TGCGCCAGACAGGGCCTCTCTGGAAACACCATATATTTT

v_call: TRBV7-9
d_call: NA
clone_size: many
j_call: TRBJ2-1
cdr3_length: 14
cdr3_aa: CASTHRSSYNEQFF
cdr3_nt: TGTGCCAGCACCCATCGGAGCTCCTACAATGAGCAGTTCTTC

v_call: TRBV11-3
d_call: NA
clone_size: few
j_call: TRBJ1-1
cdr3_length: 15
cdr3_aa: CASSRGYRKNTEAFF
cdr3_nt: TGTGCCAGCAGTCGGGGCTATCGGAAGAACACTGAAGCTTTCTTT

v_call: TRBV24-1
d_call: NA
clone_size: NA
j_call: TRBJ2-7
cdr3_length: 13
cdr3_aa: CATSEGPLYEQYF
cdr3_nt: TGTGCCACCAGTGAGGGACCGTTATACGAGCAGTACTTC

v_call: TRBV18
d_call: TRBD2
clone_size: many
j_call: TRBJ2-1
cdr3_length: 17
cdr3_aa: CASSPPGRLAGRNEQFF
cdr3_nt: TGTGCCAGCTCACCACCGGGAAGGCTAGCGGGACGCAATGAGCAGTTCTTC

v_call: TRBV25-1
d_call: NA
clone_size: many
j_call: TRBJ2-2
cdr3_length: 15
cdr3_aa: CASSTPTDLTGELFF
cdr3_nt: TGTGCCAGCAGTACTCCCACGGACCTCACCGGGGAGCTGTTTTTT

v_call: TRBV7-6
d_call: NA
clone_size: NA
j_call: TRBJ2-6
cdr3_length: 16
cdr3_aa: CASSLGPISGANVLTF
cdr3_nt: TGTGCCAGCAGCTTAGGGCCAATCTCTGGGGCCAACGTCCTGACTTTC

v_call: TRBV5-5
d_call: NA
clone_size: few
j_call: TRBJ2-2
cdr3_length: 12
cdr3_aa: CASERAGGELFF
cdr3_nt: TGTGCCAGCGAGAGGGCGGGCGGGGAGCTGTTTTTT

v_call: TRBV20-1
d_call: TRBD1
clone_size: few
j_call: TRBJ1-4
cdr3_length: 14
cdr3_aa: CSARGDREKGKLFF
cdr3_nt: TGCAGTGCTAGAGGGGACAGGGAGAAAGGAAAACTGTTTTTT

v_call: TRBV20-1
d_call: TRBD1
clone_size: many
j_call: TRBJ1-6
cdr3_length: 14
cdr3_aa: CSARSGQNNSPLHF
cdr3_nt: TGCAGTGCTAGGTCGGGACAGAATAATTCACCCCTCCACTTT

v_call: TRBV9
d_call: NA
clone_size: many
j_call: TRBJ2-7
cdr3_length: 13
cdr3_aa: CASSVGVSYEQYF
cdr3_nt: TGTGCCAGCAGCGTAGGGGTTTCCTACGAGCAGTACTTC

v_call: TRBV20-1
d_call: TRBD1
clone_size: NA
j_call: TRBJ1-6
cdr3_length: 16
cdr3_aa: CSAGDPQGGNNSPLHF
cdr3_nt: TGCAGTGCTGGAGACCCACAGGGGGGAAATAATTCACCCCTCCACTTT

v_call: TRBV29-1
d_call: TRBD1
clone_size: NA
j_call: TRBJ2-1
cdr3_length: 14
cdr3_aa: CSASDRGWHNEQFF
cdr3_nt: TGCAGCGCTTCGGACAGGGGGTGGCACAATGAGCAGTTCTTC

v_call: TRBV5-1
d_call: TRBD1
clone_size: few
j_call: TRBJ2-3
cdr3_length: 15
cdr3_aa: CASSSGTGATDTQYF
cdr3_nt: TGCGCCAGCAGCTCGGGGACAGGGGCCACAGATACGCAGTATTTT

v_call: TRBV7-9
d_call: NA
clone_size: few
j_call: TRBJ2-5
cdr3_length: 15
cdr3_aa: CASSLGSVDGETQYF
cdr3_nt: TGTGCCAGCAGCTTAGGATCGGTAGACGGAGAGACCCAGTACTTC

v_call: TRBV19
d_call: NA
clone_size: NA
j_call: TRBJ2-2
cdr3_length: 13
cdr3_aa: CASSIIRPGELFF
cdr3_nt: TGTGCCAGTAGTATAATTCGACCCGGGGAGCTGTTTTTT

v_call: TRBV2
d_call: TRBD1
clone_size: many
j_call: TRBJ2-2
cdr3_length: 11
cdr3_aa: CASRGQGELFF
cdr3_nt: TGTGCCAGCAGGGGACAGGGGGAGCTGTTTTTT

v_call: TRBV7-8
d_call: NA
clone_size: many
j_call: TRBJ2-7
cdr3_length: 15
cdr3_aa: CASGRAPFSSYEQYF
cdr3_nt: TGTGCCAGCGGTAGGGCCCCCTTTAGCTCCTACGAGCAGTACTTC

v_call: TRBV7-9
d_call: NA
clone_size: few
j_call: TRBJ2-1
cdr3_length: 13
cdr3_aa: CASSLDGNGEQFF
cdr3_nt: TGTGCCAGCAGCTTAGATGGGAATGGGGAGCAGTTCTTC

v_call: TRBV5-6
d_call: NA
clone_size: few
j_call: TRBJ2-6
cdr3_length: 15
cdr3_aa: CASSLRQERANVLTF
cdr3_nt: TGTGCCAGCAGCCTCCGACAGGAAAGGGCCAACGTCCTGACTTTC

v_call: TRBV11-2
d_call: TRBD1
clone_size: few
j_call: TRBJ2-5
cdr3_length: 11
cdr3_aa: CASSLGTGAFF
cdr3_nt: TGTGCCAGCAGCTTGGGGACAGGCGCCTTTTTC

v_call: TRBV19
d_call: NA
clone_size: few
j_call: TRBJ2-7
cdr3_length: 13
cdr3_aa: CASSGTPTYEQYF
cdr3_nt: TGTGCCAGTAGTGGGACACCGACATACGAGCAGTACTTC

v_call: TRBV29-1
d_call: TRBD1
clone_size: NA
j_call: TRBJ1-3
cdr3_length: 14
cdr3_aa: CSGMTGGSGNTIYF
cdr3_nt: TGCAGCGGCATGACAGGGGGCTCTGGAAACACCATATATTTT

v_call: TRBV20-1
d_call: NA
clone_size: many
j_call: TRBJ2-7
cdr3_length: 14
cdr3_aa: CSARGGTASYEQYF
cdr3_nt: TGCAGTGCTAGGGGAGGGACAGCTTCGTACGAGCAGTACTTC

v_call: TRBV4-1
d_call: NA
clone_size: NA
j_call: TRBJ2-1
cdr3_length: 16
cdr3_aa: CASSQDLGLFDNEQFF
cdr3_nt: TGCGCCAGCAGCCAAGATCTCGGACTTTTCGACAATGAGCAGTTCTTC

v_call: TRBV3-1
d_call: NA
clone_size: many
j_call: TRBJ1-4
cdr3_length: 18
cdr3_aa: CASSQDSLGTGGSEKLFF
cdr3_nt: TGTGCCAGCAGCCAAGATAGCCTTGGAACAGGCGGGAGTGAAAAACTGTTTTTT

v_call: TRBV29-1
d_call: NA
clone_size: few
j_call: TRBJ2-1
cdr3_length: 15
cdr3_aa: CSVESRAPPYNEQFF
cdr3_nt: TGCAGCGTTGAATCCAGGGCCCCTCCCTACAATGAGCAGTTCTTC

v_call: TRBV6-5
d_call: NA
clone_size: NA
j_call: TRBJ1-3
cdr3_length: 16
cdr3_aa: CASSYSLNAGRNTIYF
cdr3_nt: TGTGCCAGCAGTTACTCGTTAAACGCAGGTCGAAACACCATATATTTT

v_call: TRBV29-1
d_call: NA
clone_size: NA
j_call: TRBJ2-1
cdr3_length: 15
cdr3_aa: CSVEAIRRGANEQFF
cdr3_nt: TGCAGCGTTGAAGCGATCCGGCGGGGCGCGAATGAGCAGTTCTTC

v_call: TRBV29-1
d_call: NA
clone_size: few
j_call: TRBJ1-1
cdr3_length: 13
cdr3_aa: CSTYGGMNTEAFF
cdr3_nt: TGCAGCACGTACGGCGGCATGAACACTGAAGCTTTCTTT

v_call: TRBV24-1
d_call: NA
clone_size: many
j_call: TRBJ1-2
cdr3_length: 16
cdr3_aa: CATSARRDRANYGYTF
cdr3_nt: TGTGCCACCAGTGCGCGGAGGGACCGCGCTAACTATGGCTACACCTTC

v_call: TRBV7-2
d_call: NA
clone_size: NA
j_call: TRBJ2-5
cdr3_length: 13
cdr3_aa: CASSLLVAETQYF
cdr3_nt: TGTGCCAGCAGCTTACTAGTAGCAGAGACCCAGTACTTC

v_call: TRBV19
d_call: NA
clone_size: NA
j_call: TRBJ1-5
cdr3_length: 13
cdr3_aa: CASREGIGQPQHF
cdr3_nt: TGTGCCAGTAGGGAGGGAATCGGTCAGCCCCAGCATTTT

v_call: TRBV10-3
d_call: TRBD1
clone_size: NA
j_call: TRBJ2-3
cdr3_length: 15
cdr3_aa: CAISGGQGAGDTQYF
cdr3_nt: TGTGCCATCAGCGGCGGGCAGGGGGCCGGAGATACGCAGTATTTT